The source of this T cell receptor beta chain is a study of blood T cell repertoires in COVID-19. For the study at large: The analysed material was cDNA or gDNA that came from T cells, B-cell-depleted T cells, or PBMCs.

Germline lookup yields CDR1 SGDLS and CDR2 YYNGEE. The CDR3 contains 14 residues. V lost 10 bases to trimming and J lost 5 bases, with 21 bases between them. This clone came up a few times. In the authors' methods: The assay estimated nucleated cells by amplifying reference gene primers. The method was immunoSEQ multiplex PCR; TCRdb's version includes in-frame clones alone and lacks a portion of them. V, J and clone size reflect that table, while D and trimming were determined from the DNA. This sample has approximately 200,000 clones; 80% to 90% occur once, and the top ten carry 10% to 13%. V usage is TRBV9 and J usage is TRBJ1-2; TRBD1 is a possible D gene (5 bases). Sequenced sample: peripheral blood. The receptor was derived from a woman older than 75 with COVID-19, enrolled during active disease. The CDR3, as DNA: TGTGCCTGGGGGGGAAATAAAGCCCTTTATGGCTACACCTTC. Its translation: CAWGGNKALYGYTF.